One sample yielded the 23 T cell receptor beta chains listed below, sequenced in a study of blood T cell repertoires in COVID-19. Generated by immunoSEQ multiplex PCR, the TCRdb table keeps only in-frame clones and is missing some. The table records approximately 230,000 clones, approximately 90% of them present only once. Input material: PBMCs or T cells enriched from blood (not recorded which). The source of these receptors is a man between 35 and 55 years old who had recovered from COVID-19.

The chain is built from TRBV9 and TRBJ1-1; no clear D gene. Trimming removed 4 bases from V and 1 base from J, with 8 bases in between. CDR1 is SGDLS and CDR2 is YYNGEE in the germline V gene. The CDR3 sequence is 13 residues long. In DNA form, the CDR3 reads TGTGCCAGCAGCTTTGAGCCGAACACTGAAGCTTTCTTT. This encodes CASSFEPNTEAFF.

The chain has TRBV10-3 and TRBJ1-2, with D perhaps TRBD1 (6 bases). This CDR3 spans 13 amino acids. Looked up from germline, CDR1 is ENHRY and CDR2 is SYGVKD. Trimming shortened V by 2 bases and J by 8 bases, and 12 bases separated the two germline ends. Here the CDR3 reads CAISEGRGGGYTF. The CDR3 coding sequence is TGTGCCATCAGTGAGGGCAGGGGTGGAGGCTACACCTTC.

The CDR3 protein is CASGGGQGYTDTQYF. CDR3 in DNA: TGTGCCAGCGGAGGCGGACAGGGTTACACAGATACGCAGTATTTT. The rearrangement links TRBV6-5 to TRBJ2-3; TRBD1 matches 8 bases. The V gene's germline CDR1 is MNHEY and CDR2 SVGAGI. V was pared by 8 bases and J by 2 bases, with 9 bases of the junction left unmatched. The CDR3 has 15 residues.

The chain links TRBV7-8 to TRBJ1-2, with D unresolved. The CDR3 is 11 residues long. V shed 4 bases and J shed 8 bases, with 8 bases lying between them. Germline assignment: CDR1 SGHVS and CDR2 FQNEAQ. The CDR3 reads CASSSLLGYTF. In nucleotides, the CDR3 is TGTGCCAGCAGCTCCCTACTAGGCTACACCTTC.

The chain links TRBV7-6 to TRBJ1-1; TRBD1 agrees at 10 bases. Germline values: CDR1 SGHVS, CDR2 FNYEAQ. The CDR3 totals 15 residues. V lost 1 base and J lost 4; bases outside the gene matches: 3. The CDR3 DNA reads TGTGCCAGCAGCTTAGACCGGACAGGGGGCACTGAAGCTTTCTTT. This sequence encodes CASSLDRTGGTEAFF.

The chain links TRBV5-4 to TRBJ1-4, with TRBD1 identical over 8 bases. Trimming at V came to 4 bases and at J to 5 bases, leaving 4 bases not matched to a gene. From germline, CDR1 is SGHNT and CDR2 YYREEE (reference sequence). This CDR3 spans 14 amino acids. CDR3 sequence: CASSLQGVNEKLFF. In DNA, the CDR3 is TGTGCCAGCAGCCTACAGGGGGTAAATGAAAAACTGTTTTTT.

This clone was seen a handful of times. V gene TRBV4-1 combines with J gene TRBJ2-1; D not resolved. V dropped 0 bases and J dropped 2 bases, with 8 bases sitting between them. The germline gives CDR1 MGHRA, CDR2 YSYEKL. There are 15 residues in the CDR3. The CDR3 spells CASSQDVAAYNEQFF. The DNA for the CDR3 is TGCGCCAGCAGCCAAGATGTGGCAGCCTACAATGAGCAGTTCTTC.

The chain is built from TRBV25-1 and TRBJ1-4, with D hard to call. The CDR3 contains 15 residues. Trimming shortened V by 5 bases and J by 7 bases, and 17 bases separated the two germline ends. Per the germline V gene, CDR1 is MGHDK and CDR2 is SYGVNS. CDR3 coding DNA: TGTGCCAGCAGTTCAACTTCCCGGGAATTTGAAAAACTGTTTTTT. It encodes CASSSTSREFEKLFF.

The CDR3 spells CASSAGRDRARIGNQPQHF. The DNA of the CDR3 is TGTGCCAGCTCTGCAGGGAGAGACAGGGCTAGAATTGGCAATCAGCCCCAGCATTTT. The rearrangement uses TRBV21-1 and TRBJ1-5; TRBD1 is the table's D call and was not checked against the DNA. TRBV21-1 counts as a pseudogene. The CDR3 runs to 19 residues.

This sequence joins TRBV6-5 and TRBJ2-5; D is unclear. Trimming left V 0 bases short and J 5 bases short, with 13 bases between. Germline CDR1 is MNHEY and CDR2 is SVGAGI. The CDR3 contains 15 residues. Here the CDR3 reads CASSYSYGNGETQYF. The CDR3 DNA reads as TGTGCCAGCAGTTACTCGTACGGTAACGGGGAGACCCAGTACTTC.

The chain couples TRBV5-1 to TRBJ2-4, with D hard to call. Germline assignment: CDR1 SGHRS and CDR2 YFSETQ. Trimming left V 4 bases short and J 7 bases short, with 15 bases between. This CDR3 contains 14 residues. The chain's CDR3 is CASSITAEVNIQYF. CDR3 DNA: TGCGCCAGCAGCATTACCGCCGAGGTGAACATTCAGTACTTC.

The rearrangement uses TRBV5-1 and TRBJ2-7; 7 nucleotides align to TRBD2. Germline CDR1 SGHRS, CDR2 YFSETQ. Germline trimming cut 2 bases from V and 3 bases from J; bases unmatched to any gene: 5. The CDR3 runs to 14 residues. DNA for the CDR3: TGCGCCAGCAGCTTAAGCGGGGCCTACTACGAGCAGTACTTC. Its protein is CASSLSGAYYEQYF.

The chain combines TRBV29-1 with TRBJ1-3; maybe TRBD1 (6 bases). Germline loops: CDR1 SQVTM, CDR2 ANQGSEA. The CDR3 is made up of 14 amino acids. V lost 0 bases to trimming and J lost 4 bases, with 10 bases between them. The CDR3 loop reads CSVEDTGRGNTIYF. In nucleotides, the CDR3 is TGCAGCGTTGAAGATACAGGGCGCGGAAACACCATATATTTT. The whole variable domain, remainder taken from reference TRBV29-1 and TRBJ1-3, is SAVISQKPSRDICQRGTSLTIQCQVDSQVTMMFWYRQQPGQSLTLIATANQGSEATYESGFVIDKFPISRPNLTFSTLTVSNMSPEDSSIYLCSVEDTGRGNTIYFGEGSWLTVV.

V and J are TRBV7-2 and TRBJ2-7, with TRBD2 matching over 10 bases. V lost 1 base, J lost 4 bases, and 4 bases stayed unmatched. Germline CDR1 SGHTA, CDR2 FQGNSA. This CDR3 spans 15 amino acids. The chain's CDR3 is CASSLGTSGFYEQYF. The CDR3 DNA reads TGTGCCAGCAGCTTAGGGACTAGCGGTTTTTACGAGCAGTACTTC.

The CDR3 nucleotides read TGTGCCAGCAGCTATTACAGGACAGGCGGAGATACGCAGTATTTT. Encoded protein: CASSYYRTGGDTQYF. V gene TRBV14 combines with J gene TRBJ2-3, with 7 positions matching TRBD1. V was pared by 5 bases and J by 5 bases, with 10 bases of the junction left unmatched. The CDR3 extends over 15 amino acids. In germline, CDR1 is SGHDN, CDR2 FVKESK.

The V call is TRBV27, the J call TRBJ1-2; 9 nucleotides match TRBD1. Germline trimming cut 6 bases from V and 8 bases from J; bases unmatched to any gene: 13. Germline V gene data show CDR1 as MNHEY and CDR2 as SMNVEV (reference sequence). CDR3 length: 15 amino acids. CDR3 sequence reads: CASRLRDRDLWGYTF. In nucleotides, the CDR3 is TGTGCCAGCAGACTCCGGGACAGGGACCTTTGGGGCTACACCTTC.

This CDR3 is CATRRMVGTEAFF. In DNA form, the CDR3 reads TGTGCCACCCGGAGAATGGTGGGCACTGAAGCTTTCTTT. V gene TRBV15 combines with J gene TRBJ1-1, with D unclear. V was trimmed by 8 bases and J by 4 bases, leaving 14 bases between them. The CDR3 totals 13 residues. Germline V gives CDR1 LNHNV, CDR2 YYDKDF (reference sequence).

The rearrangement uses TRBV2 and TRBJ1-1, with no clear D. The CDR3 loop spans 11 amino acids. Trimming took 5 bases from V and 5 from J, leaving 6 bases between them. The V gene's germline CDR1 is SNHLY and CDR2 FYNNEI. The CDR3 loop reads CASSIETEAFF. CDR3 nucleotides: TGTGCCAGCAGTATAGAGACTGAAGCTTTCTTT.

This chain links TRBV6-5 with TRBJ2-7; TRBD1 agrees at 8 bases. The V segment lost 5 bases and the J segment 5 bases; nucleotides outside the gene matches: 8. The CDR3 spans 14 residues. CDR1 MNHEY and CDR2 SVGAGI come from the germline V gene. Here the CDR3 DNA reads TGTGCCAGCAGTCTTGGACAGGGATTCGACGAGCAGTACTTC. This sequence encodes CASSLGQGFDEQYF.

This clone appeared a single time. The chain uses TRBV9 and TRBJ2-7; weak D call: TRBD2 (6 bases). Germline V gives CDR1 SGDLS, CDR2 YYNGEE. The CDR3 sequence is 13 residues long. V gave up 4 bases and J gave up 2 bases, with 10 bases separating them. The CDR3 DNA is TGTGCCAGCAGCAGGGACTCCCCCTACGAGCAGTACTTC. Its protein product is CASSRDSPYEQYF. Supplemented by reference TRBV9 and TRBJ2-7, the full variable domain reads DSGVTQTPKHLITATGQRVTLRCSPRSGDLSVYWYQQSLDQGLQFLIQYYNGEERAKGNILERFSAQQFPDLHSELNLSSLELGDSALYFCASSRDSPYEQYFGPGTRLTVT.

V gene TRBV6-1 combines with J gene TRBJ2-7; possible D gene TRBD2, 5 bases. The V and J ends lost 3 bases and 3 bases respectively, with 15 bases between them. Germline CDR1 MNHNS, CDR2 SASEGT. The CDR3 contains 15 residues. CDR3 in DNA: TGTGCCAGCAGTGATCCGCGTGGGAGCGTCTACGAGCAGTACTTC. It codes for CASSDPRGSVYEQYF.

V usage is TRBV6-5 and J usage is TRBJ1-1; D call uncertain. CDR3 length equals 14 residues. Trimming removed 2 bases at V and 1 base at J, with 8 bases between. Germline CDR1 reads MNHEY; CDR2 reads SVGAGI. CDR3 sequence reads: CASSYPTGNTEAFF. CDR3 DNA sequence: TGTGCCAGCAGTTACCCGACGGGGAACACTGAAGCTTTCTTT.

This chain uses TRBV5-6 with TRBJ1-5; 10 bases agree with TRBD1. Germline-derived CDR1 and CDR2 are SGHDT and YYEEEE. With 5 bases clipped from V and 2 bases from J, the junction kept 4 bases outside the gene matches. The CDR3 extends over 15 amino acids. Written as DNA, the CDR3 is TGTGCCAGCAGGGCCGGGACAGGGGGCAATCAGCCCCAGCATTTT. The encoded protein is CASRAGTGGNQPQHF.